This T cell receptor (beta chain) was obtained from a study of blood T cell repertoires in COVID-19. The overall study: Sites in the United States, Italy and Spain provided acute and convalescent COVID-19 samples. Nucleic acid was either cDNA or gDNA, and it came from T cells, B-cell-depleted T cells, or PBMCs.

Trimming pared 3 bases from V and 2 bases from J, leaving 16 bases between. The CDR3 has 16 residues. The V gene's germline CDR1 is SGHRS and CDR2 YFSETQ. Per the original methods: Estimates of nucleated cell counts were drawn from the amplification of reference gene primers. Generated by immunoSEQ multiplex PCR, the TCRdb table keeps only in-frame clones and is missing some. Clone size and V and J calls were adopted from that table, with D and trimming inferred from the DNA. The sample lists roughly 170,000 clones, around 87% occurring once. The V and J genes are TRBV5-1 and TRBJ2-3; TRBD2 might be the D (6 bases). The source material was peripheral blood. This receptor was obtained from a man aged 40-49 years with active or convalescent COVID-19. CDR3 amino acids: CASSSQGSGYTDTQYF. CDR3 sequence (DNA): TGCGCCAGCAGCTCCCAGGGTAGCGGTTACACAGATACGCAGTATTTT.